This T cell receptor (beta chain) was sequenced for a study of cytomegalovirus exposure and HLA in healthy donors. General study results and limits: Earlier analysis looked at TCR beta V segments, and most were productive about 87% or about 30% of the time. Further analysis was carried out later, and it showed several of the most significant clusters appearing linked to common viral pathogens.

Notes on this clone: Its antigen remains unidentified.

A multiplex PCR was run with 60 Vbeta primers and 13 Jbeta primers. Method: immunoSEQ multiplex PCR; TCRdb's copy keeps in-frame clones and lacks some. This sample contains 200,000 to 250,000 clones. V lost 3 bases and J 7 bases, leaving 10 bases between the germline ends. This CDR3 contains 11 residues. Germline CDR1 and CDR2: SQVTM and ANQGSEA. The chain employs TRBV29-1 and TRBJ2-7; maybe TRBD1 (6 bases). This sequence originates from a woman aged 30 to 39 in good health and CMV-seropositive. Sequences were obtained from PBMCs. For the CDR3, the DNA is TGCAGCGTTGAGTGGGGGCAGGAGCAGTACTTC. Translation: CSVEWGQEQYF.